The 9 T cell receptor beta chains presented below share a single source sample, sequenced in a study of cytomegalovirus exposure and HLA in healthy donors. The table came from immunoSEQ multiplex PCR; TCRdb's copy has only in-frame clones and leaves some out. Among approximately 220,000 clones listed, just under 90% were seen once. Sequencing input: PBMCs. These receptors all stem from a man between 18 and 29 years old in good health and CMV-seronegative.

The chain uses TRBV6-1 and TRBJ2-1; the match to TRBD2 covers 11 bases. Germline-derived CDR1 and CDR2 are MNHNS and SASEGT. With 6 bases clipped from V and 7 bases from J, the junction kept 8 bases outside the gene matches. The length of the CDR3 is 15 residues. The CDR3 is CASRVLAGESNEQFF. The CDR3, as DNA: TGTGCCAGCAGAGTACTAGCGGGAGAGTCGAATGAGCAGTTCTTC.

The chain couples TRBV15 to TRBJ2-1, with 7 bases matching TRBD2. The CDR3 length is 13 residues. Germline CDR1 and CDR2: LNHNV and YYDKDF (reference sequence). The V gene end was trimmed by 7 bases and the J gene end by 9 bases; junction bases not matched to a gene: 9. The CDR3 DNA is TGTGCCACCAATCCGAAGACTAGCTCTGAGCAGTTCTTC. This encodes CATNPKTSSEQFF.

The chain is built from TRBV11-2 and TRBJ1-1, with D perhaps matching TRBD1 (5 bases). This CDR3 region has 14 residues. Germline lookup yields CDR1 SGHAT and CDR2 FQNNGV. V was cut by 2 bases and J by 7 bases, with 14 bases left in between. Here the CDR3 DNA reads TGTGCCAGCAGCTTACGTGGGGCGATCGGTGAAGCTTTCTTT. Translating it yields CASSLRGAIGEAFF.

The rearrangement joins TRBV30 to TRBJ1-1; D remains ambiguous. Trimming removed 1 base from V and 4 bases from J, with 10 bases in between. CDR1 GTSNPN and CDR2 SVGIG come from the germline V gene (reference sequence). This CDR3 comprises 13 residues. CDR3 DNA sequence: TGTGCCTGGAGTGGAATTCCCGGCACTGAAGCTTTCTTT. Its protein is CAWSGIPGTEAFF.

This chain links TRBV7-8 with TRBJ1-5, with 8 bases lining up with TRBD1. The CDR3 is 16 amino acids. Germline CDR1 and CDR2: SGHVS and FQNEAQ. The V segment lost 5 bases and the J segment 5 bases; nucleotides outside the gene matches: 11. The CDR3 is CASSLLTGDDYQPQHF. CDR3 bases: TGTGCCAGCAGCCTACTGACAGGGGATGATTATCAGCCCCAGCATTTT.

The V call is TRBV5-5, the J call TRBJ2-7, with TRBD1 matching over 11 bases. Trimming removed 5 bases from V and 4 bases from J; junction bases left unmatched: 8. CDR1 is SGHKS and CDR2 is YYEKEE in the germline V gene (reference sequence). The CDR3 is 15 amino acids. The chain's CDR3 is CASSYSGTGGYEQYF. The DNA for the CDR3 is TGTGCCAGCAGTTACTCCGGGACAGGGGGTTACGAGCAGTACTTC.

The rearrangement joins TRBV16 to TRBJ2-1; 9 nucleotides line up with TRBD2. The germline CDR1 and CDR2 sequences are KGHSY and FQNENV. V trimming: 4 bases; J trimming: 9 bases; junction bases outside the gene matches: 10. The CDR3 is made up of 15 amino acids. The DNA of the CDR3 is TGTGCCAGCAGCCGAGGCGGGGGGGCCCGGAGTGAGCAGTTCTTC. Residues: CASSRGGGARSEQFF. The full variable domain, completed using reference TRBV16 and TRBJ2-1, is GEEVAQTPKHLVRGEGQKAKLYCAPIKGHSYVFWYQQVLKNEFKFLISFQNENVFDETGMPKERFSAKCLPNSPCSLEIQATKLEDSAVYFCASSRGGGARSEQFFGPGTRLTVL.

V and J are TRBV14 and TRBJ1-4; tentative D call: TRBD1 (5 bases). Trimming removed 4 bases at V and 8 bases at J, with 8 bases between. This CDR3 contains 12 residues. Looked up from germline, CDR1 is SGHDN and CDR2 is FVKESK. CDR3 sequence: CASSLRGEKLFF. The CDR3, as DNA: TGTGCCAGCAGCCTCCGGGGGGAAAAACTGTTTTTT.

The genes are TRBV4-3 and TRBJ1-1; D gene unclear. Trimming cost V 2 bases and J 1 base, with 8 bases left between them. The length of the CDR3 is 14 residues. Germline V gene data show CDR1 as LGHNA and CDR2 as YSLEER. The CDR3 region has the DNA TGCGCCAGCAGCCAACCCCTAGGGAACACTGAAGCTTTCTTT. Encoded protein: CASSQPLGNTEAFF.